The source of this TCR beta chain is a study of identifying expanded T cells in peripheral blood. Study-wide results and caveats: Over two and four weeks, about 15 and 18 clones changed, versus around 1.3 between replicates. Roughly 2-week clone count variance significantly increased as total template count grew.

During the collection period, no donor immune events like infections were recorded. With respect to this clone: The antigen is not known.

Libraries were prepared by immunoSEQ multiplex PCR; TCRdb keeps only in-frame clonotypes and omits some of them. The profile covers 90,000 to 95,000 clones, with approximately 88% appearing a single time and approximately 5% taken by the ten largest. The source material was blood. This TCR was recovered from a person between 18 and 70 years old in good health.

The DNA for the CDR3 is TGTGCCAGTAGTCTCCGGGGGGACACCTACGAGCAGTACTTC. Residues: CASSLRGDTYEQYF. V is TRBV19 and J is TRBJ2-7; D is perhaps TRBD2 (7 bases). The CDR3 runs 14 residues. V was trimmed by 5 bases and J by 2 bases, leaving 13 bases between them. CDR1 and CDR2 from the germline V gene are LNHDA and SQIVND (reference sequence).